The rows below give T cell receptor beta chains drawn from one sample of a study of T cells expressing NK-cell markers. TCRdb reanalyzed the 5' RACE reads and collapses them to one entry per CDR3 protein, without DNA. The sample spans fewer than 550,000 distinct CDR3 sequences; the ten largest clones claim roughly 1.4%. The sequencing sample was made of blood T cells: a sorted CD56 or NKG2C T cell subset, CD4+ or CD8+ T cells, or bulk PBMC T cells (not recorded which). These receptors all stem from a woman aged 45-65 years in good health. CDR3s include the opening cysteine and the closing phenylalanine or tryptophan. The order of the fields is V gene, J gene, CDR3 protein.

TRBV12-3/TRBV12-4	TRBJ2-1	CASSLYWTRQFF
TRBV21-1	TRBJ2-2	CASTGQGEDTGELFF
TRBV11-3	TRBJ1-2	CASSADWGYTF
TRBV10-3	TRBJ2-6	CAITELAGETGANVLTF
TRBV5-1	TRBJ1-2	CASSLDRGNYGYTF
TRBV12-3/TRBV12-4	TRBJ2-1	CASTAGFSYNEQFF
TRBV11-2	TRBJ2-1	CASSGWTSVIRSYNEQFF
TRBV2	TRBJ2-4	CASMSQGSNIQYF
TRBV18	TRBJ2-1	CASHPPQVNEQFF
TRBV7-8	TRBJ2-5	CASSLTGTGVRETQYF
TRBV29-1	TRBJ1-2	CSAERTGSNYGYTF
TRBV25-1	TRBJ2-2	CASSGGEITGELFF
TRBV7-9	TRBJ2-3	CASSSMAGGADTQYF
TRBV21-1	TRBJ1-1	CASSMTREAFF
TRBV24-1	TRBJ2-3	CATSAATSVTDTQYF
TRBV21-1	TRBJ1-3	CASGFVGADTIYF
TRBV11-2	TRBJ2-7	CASSEGFQSSYEQYF
TRBV19	TRBJ2-1	CASSIASRSDEQFF
TRBV24-1	TRBJ2-3	CATSDLDRGADTQYF
TRBV12-3/TRBV12-4	TRBJ1-6	CASRQGFLGNSPLHF
TRBV5-1	TRBJ2-1	CASSKVGLGGSGEQFF
TRBV12-3/TRBV12-4	TRBJ2-3	CASSLIGGWERGTDTQYF
TRBV12-3/TRBV12-4	TRBJ2-7	CASSQLGGLLSYEQYF
TRBV27	TRBJ2-5	CASRAGGLAGETQYF
TRBV12-3/TRBV12-4	TRBJ2-2	CASSIHRVPGELFF
TRBV18	TRBJ1-4	CASSSGAEKLFF
TRBV14	TRBJ2-1	CASSPALGTYNEQFF
TRBV12-3/TRBV12-4	TRBJ2-2	CASSLGLAGSVGELFF
TRBV7-2	TRBJ1-1	CASSLDPGALEAFF
TRBV18	TRBJ1-1	CASSPKQGMTFF
TRBV5-1	TRBJ1-3	CASSFIGVGNTIYF
TRBV3-1	TRBJ2-2	CASRRSGRASGELFF
TRBV7-9	TRBJ1-1	CASSPPAGENWVPFF
TRBV12-5	TRBJ2-2	CASGLMRHTGELFF
TRBV4-1	TRBJ1-1	CASKGWQGAEAFF
TRBV25-1	TRBJ2-7	CASSDRGTRTYEQYF
TRBV5-1	TRBJ2-1	CASSLERGLNNEQFF